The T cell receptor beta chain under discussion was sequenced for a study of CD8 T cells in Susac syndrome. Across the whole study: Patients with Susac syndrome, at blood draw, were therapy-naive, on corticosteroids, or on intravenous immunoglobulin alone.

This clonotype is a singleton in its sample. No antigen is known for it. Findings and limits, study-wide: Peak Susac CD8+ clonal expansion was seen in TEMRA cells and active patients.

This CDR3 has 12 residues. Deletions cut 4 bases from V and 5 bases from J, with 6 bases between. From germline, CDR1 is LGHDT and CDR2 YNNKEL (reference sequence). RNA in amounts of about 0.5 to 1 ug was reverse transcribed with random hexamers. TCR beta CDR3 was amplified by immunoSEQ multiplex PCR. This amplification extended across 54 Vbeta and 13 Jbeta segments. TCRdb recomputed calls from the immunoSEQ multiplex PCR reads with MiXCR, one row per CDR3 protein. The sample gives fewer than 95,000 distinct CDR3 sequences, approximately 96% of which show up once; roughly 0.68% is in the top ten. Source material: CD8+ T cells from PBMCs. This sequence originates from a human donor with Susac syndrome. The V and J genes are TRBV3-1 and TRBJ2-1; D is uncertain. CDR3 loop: CASSRVNNEQFF. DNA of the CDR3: TGTGCCAGCAGCCGAGTGAACAATGAGCAGTTCTTC.